This is a list of T cell receptor beta chains from one sample in a study of T-cell memory formation after mild COVID-19. A single record per CDR3 protein comes from TCRdb applying MiXCR to the 5' RACE reads. This table holds about 350,000 distinct CDR3 sequences, about 13% found once. Material: PBMCs or a T cell subset sorted from them (not recorded which). The receptors here all came from a man aged 18 to 29 who had mild COVID-19 (a few samples of this study predate the infection). Cell type and time point are not known. Both conserved end residues are part of each CDR3. Fields, in order: J gene, clone size, D gene, V gene, CDR3 protein, CDR3 DNA. D genes are given only for firm matches. Some rows have no size entry. The others give once, few or many, or a class for an expanded clone.

>TRBJ1-2|.|TRBD1|TRBV6-5
CASSRRFETGTVYTF
TGTGCCAGCAGTAGGAGATTTGAGACAGGGACGGTCTACACCTTC
>TRBJ1-4|few|.|TRBV28
CASSPERANEKLFF
TGTGCCAGCAGTCCCGAGAGAGCTAATGAAAAACTGTTTTTT
>TRBJ1-1|many|.|TRBV27
CASSWGDQNTEAFF
TGTGCCAGCTCCTGGGGGGACCAGAACACTGAAGCTTTCTTT
>TRBJ1-2|.|.|TRBV5-1
CASSLGAAYYGYTF
TGCGCCAGCAGCTTGGGCGCGGCCTATTATGGCTACACCTTC
>TRBJ2-4|.|.|TRBV12-3/TRBV12-4
CASKDRGTPYF
TGTGCCAGCAAGGATCGGGGCACCCCGTACTTC
>TRBJ1-5|.|.|TRBV7-2
CASSSPGGRQPQHF
TGTGCCAGCAGCTCACCGGGGGGACGGCAGCCCCAGCATTTT
>TRBJ1-2|.|.|TRBV9
CASSEGVGNYGYTF
TGTGCCAGCAGTGAGGGCGTCGGTAACTATGGCTACACCTTC
>TRBJ2-1|few|TRBD2|TRBV12-3/TRBV12-4
CASTGLAGGYNEQFF
TGTGCCAGCACCGGACTAGCGGGGGGGTACAATGAGCAGTTCTTC
>TRBJ1-2|.|.|TRBV7-8
CASSLEVRDIGNYGYTF
TGTGCCAGCAGCTTAGAGGTTAGGGACATAGGGAACTATGGCTACACCTTC
>TRBJ2-2|few|.|TRBV10-1
CASSGGQSTGELFF
TGCGCCAGCAGTGGGGGGCAGTCCACCGGGGAGCTGTTTTTT
>TRBJ2-4|few|.|TRBV20-1
CSARRGARDIQYF
TGCAGTGCTAGACGGGGGGCGCGGGACATTCAGTACTTC
>TRBJ2-3|.|.|TRBV23-1
CASVGEITQYF
TGCGCCAGCGTGGGGGAAATTACGCAGTATTTT
>TRBJ2-4|many|.|TRBV5-1
CASSLDQGQAKNIQYF
TGCGCCAGCAGCTTGGATCAGGGGCAAGCCAAAAACATTCAGTACTTC
>TRBJ1-2|many|TRBD1|TRBV6-5
CASSGTGGYGYTF
TGTGCCAGCAGTGGGACAGGAGGTTATGGCTACACCTTC
>TRBJ2-2|few|.|TRBV5-1
CASSLGLYANTGELFF
TGCGCCAGCAGCTTGGGCCTGTACGCGAACACCGGGGAGCTGTTTTTT
>TRBJ2-1|.|.|TRBV11-2
CASSDSGSSYNEQFF
TGTGCCAGCAGCGATAGCGGAAGCTCCTACAATGAGCAGTTCTTC
>TRBJ2-2|.|.|TRBV14
CASSQDRPRTGELFF
TGTGCCAGCAGCCAAGATCGCCCTCGAACCGGGGAGCTGTTTTTT
>TRBJ1-1|few|.|TRBV4-1
CASSHRLGRDDTEAFF
TGCGCCAGCAGCCACCGCCTAGGAAGGGACGACACTGAAGCTTTCTTT
>TRBJ2-1|few|.|TRBV7-3
CASSRGGLYNEQFF
TGTGCCAGCAGCAGGGGGGGACTATACAATGAGCAGTTCTTC
>TRBJ2-6|many|.|TRBV29-1
CSECGSGANVLTF
TGCAGCGAATGTGGATCTGGGGCCAACGTCCTGACTTTC
>TRBJ2-3|few|TRBD1|TRBV5-6
CASSLYLQGSTDTQYF
TGTGCCAGCAGCTTGTATTTACAGGGGAGCACAGATACGCAGTATTTT
>TRBJ2-1|.|.|TRBV6-5
CAKTGYNEQFF
TGTGCGAAGACAGGCTACAATGAGCAGTTCTTC
>TRBJ1-1|.|TRBD1|TRBV4-3
CASSQPDRGKGTEAFF
TGCGCCAGCAGCCAACCAGACAGGGGAAAGGGGACTGAAGCTTTCTTT
>TRBJ2-5|few|.|TRBV9
CASSVSGHQETQYF
TGTGCCAGCAGCGTATCTGGTCACCAAGAGACCCAGTACTTC
>TRBJ1-1|few|.|TRBV5-4
CASSSGVGMNTEAFF
TGTGCCAGCAGCTCAGGGGTCGGGATGAACACTGAAGCTTTCTTT
>TRBJ2-4|many|TRBD1|TRBV12-3/TRBV12-4
CASSFLRQGDIQYF
TGTGCCAGCAGTTTTTTAAGACAGGGGGACATTCAGTACTTC
>TRBJ2-4|many|.|TRBV20-1
CSARDGAKNIQYF
TGCAGTGCTAGAGATGGTGCCAAAAACATTCAGTACTTC
>TRBJ2-1|.|.|TRBV20-1
CSVEGGPYNEQFF
TGCAGTGTGGAGGGGGGTCCTTACAATGAGCAGTTCTTC
>TRBJ2-7|few|TRBD1|TRBV27
CASSFGQGSYEQYF
TGTGCCAGCAGTTTTGGACAGGGCTCCTACGAGCAGTACTTC
>TRBJ2-3|.|.|TRBV30
CAAGRGATDTQYF
TGTGCCGCAGGTCGGGGGGCTACAGATACGCAGTATTTT
>TRBJ1-1|few|.|TRBV7-8
CASSLRSDGTEAFF
TGTGCCAGCAGCTTAAGGAGTGATGGAACTGAAGCTTTCTTT
>TRBJ2-5|few|TRBD2|TRBV7-8
CASSRPTSGWETQYF
TGTGCCAGCAGCCGTCCGACTAGCGGGTGGGAGACCCAGTACTTC
>TRBJ2-3|few|.|TRBV6-2/TRBV6-3
CASAYQDTQYF
TGTGCCAGCGCTTACCAGGATACGCAGTATTTT
>TRBJ1-2|.|.|TRBV11-2
CASSLVPNYGYTF
TGTGCCAGCAGCTTAGTCCCAAACTATGGCTACACCTTC
>TRBJ1-1|few|.|TRBV28
CASSLLGGQNTEAFF
TGTGCCAGCAGTCTCCTCGGGGGTCAGAACACTGAAGCTTTCTTT
>TRBJ1-1|few|.|TRBV5-6
CASSFHGFGTEAFF
TGTGCCAGCAGCTTTCACGGGTTCGGCACTGAAGCTTTCTTT
>TRBJ1-1|few|.|TRBV20-1
CSASSDTEAFF
TGCAGTGCTAGCTCTGACACTGAAGCTTTCTTT
>TRBJ1-6|few|.|TRBV7-9
CASSQAPNGSPLHF
TGTGCCAGCAGCCAGGCCCCGAATGGATCACCCCTCCACTTT
>TRBJ2-7|.|TRBD1|TRBV6-2/TRBV6-3
CASRKRDRASYEQYF
TGTGCCAGCAGGAAACGGGACAGGGCTTCCTACGAGCAGTACTTC
>TRBJ1-6|few|.|TRBV7-9
CASSLDLLYSPLHF
TGTGCCAGCAGCTTAGACCTTTTGTATTCACCCCTCCACTTT
>TRBJ2-2|many|.|TRBV7-9
CASSSTGELFF
TGCGCCAGCAGCAGCACCGGGGAGCTGTTTTTT
>TRBJ1-5|.|.|TRBV5-5
CASTDISGPEDQPQHF
TGTGCCAGCACCGATATCTCGGGGCCTGAGGACCAGCCCCAGCATTTT
>TRBJ2-7|.|.|TRBV5-5
CASSDDPTFYEQYF
TGTGCCAGCAGCGACGACCCAACCTTCTACGAGCAGTACTTC
>TRBJ1-6|.|.|TRBV18
CASSPKGLSPLHF
TGTGCCAGCTCACCAAAGGGTTTATCACCCCTCCACTTT
>TRBJ2-7|few|.|TRBV4-2
CASSQANVVDEQYF
TGTGCCAGCAGCCAAGCGAACGTCGTTGACGAGCAGTACTTC
>TRBJ1-4|.|.|TRBV7-9
CASSFFGFGDEKLFF
TGTGCCAGCAGCTTTTTCGGTTTTGGGGATGAAAAACTGTTTTTT
>TRBJ1-2|few|.|TRBV19
CASSTSNYGYTF
TGTGCCAGTAGTACCAGTAACTATGGCTACACCTTC
>TRBJ2-7|few|TRBD1|TRBV12-3/TRBV12-4
CASSLGQGFEQYF
TGTGCCAGCAGTTTGGGACAGGGGTTCGAGCAGTACTTC
>TRBJ1-1|.|TRBD1|TRBV10-3
CAISWDRENTEAFF
TGTGCCATCAGCTGGGACAGGGAGAACACTGAAGCTTTCTTT
>TRBJ1-5|.|TRBD1|TRBV30
CAWSALTGNQPQHF
TGTGCCTGGAGTGCTTTGACAGGGAATCAGCCCCAGCATTTT
>TRBJ2-2|.|.|TRBV30
CAWSWGTGGELFF
TGTGCCTGGAGTTGGGGGACTGGAGGGGAGCTGTTTTTT
>TRBJ2-6|.|.|TRBV4-3
CASSQGAEGGANVLTF
TGCGCCAGCAGCCAAGGGGCTGAGGGTGGGGCCAACGTCCTGACTTTC
>TRBJ2-5|.|.|TRBV6-2/TRBV6-3
CASSSASFGETQYF
TGTGCCAGCAGTTCCGCCTCCTTCGGAGAGACCCAGTACTTC